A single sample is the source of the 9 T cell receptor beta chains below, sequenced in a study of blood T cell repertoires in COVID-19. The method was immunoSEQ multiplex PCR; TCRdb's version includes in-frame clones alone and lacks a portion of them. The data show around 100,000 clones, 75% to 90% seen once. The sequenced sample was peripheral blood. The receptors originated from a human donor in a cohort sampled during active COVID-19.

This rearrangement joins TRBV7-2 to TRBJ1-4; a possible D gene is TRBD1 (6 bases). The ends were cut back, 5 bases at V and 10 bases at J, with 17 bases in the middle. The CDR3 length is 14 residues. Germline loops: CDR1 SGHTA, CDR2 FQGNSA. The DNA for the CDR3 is TGTGCCAGCAGCCCAAGGTCAGGGGACGGAAAACTGTTTTTT. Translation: CASSPRSGDGKLFF.

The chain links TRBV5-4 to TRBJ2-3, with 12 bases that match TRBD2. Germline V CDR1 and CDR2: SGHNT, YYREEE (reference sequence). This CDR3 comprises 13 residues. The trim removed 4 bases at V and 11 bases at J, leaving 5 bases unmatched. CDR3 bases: TGTGCCAGCAGCCCCGGGACTAGCGGGCTGCAGTATTTT. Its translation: CASSPGTSGLQYF. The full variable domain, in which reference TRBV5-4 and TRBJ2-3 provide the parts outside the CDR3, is ETGVTQSPTHLIKTRGQQVTLRCSSQSGHNTVSWYQQALGQGPQFIFQYYREEENGRGNFPPRFSGLQFPNYSSELNVNALELDDSALYLCASSPGTSGLQYFGPGTRLTVL.

CDR3 protein: CASTLRDRANNEQFF. The CDR3 nucleotides read TGTGCCAGTACCCTTAGGGACAGGGCTAACAATGAGCAGTTCTTC. V is TRBV19 and J is TRBJ2-1; 9 positions match TRBD1. Germline CDR1 LNHDA, CDR2 SQIVND (reference sequence). Trimming took 7 bases from V and 5 from J; bases not matched to a gene: 9. This CDR3 spans 15 amino acids.

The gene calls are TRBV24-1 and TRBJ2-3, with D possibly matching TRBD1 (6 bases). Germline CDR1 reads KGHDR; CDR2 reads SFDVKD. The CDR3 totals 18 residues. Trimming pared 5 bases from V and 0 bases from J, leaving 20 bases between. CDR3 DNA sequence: TGTGCCACCAGTGGGGGCGACAGGCCAACGAGAAGCACAGATACGCAGTATTTT. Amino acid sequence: CATSGGDRPTRSTDTQYF.

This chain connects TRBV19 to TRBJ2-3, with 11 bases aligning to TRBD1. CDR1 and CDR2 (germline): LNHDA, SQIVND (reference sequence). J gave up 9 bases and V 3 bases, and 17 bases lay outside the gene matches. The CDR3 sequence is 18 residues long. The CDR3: CASSMGLGGTGGITTQYF. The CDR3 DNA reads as TGTGCCAGTAGTATGGGGTTAGGGGGGACAGGGGGGATTACGACGCAGTATTTT. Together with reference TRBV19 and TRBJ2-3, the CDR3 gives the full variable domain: DGGITQSPKYLFRKEGQNVTLSCEQNLNHDAMYWYRQDPGQGLRLIYYSQIVNDFQKGDIAEGYSVSREKKESFPLTVTSAQKNPTAFYLCASSMGLGGTGGITTQYFGPGTRLTVL.

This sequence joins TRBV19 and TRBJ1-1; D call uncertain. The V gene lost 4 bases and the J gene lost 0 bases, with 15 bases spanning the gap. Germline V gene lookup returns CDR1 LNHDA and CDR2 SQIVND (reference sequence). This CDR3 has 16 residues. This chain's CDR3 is CASSKKPSQMNTEAFF. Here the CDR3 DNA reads TGTGCCAGTAGTAAAAAGCCCTCCCAAATGAACACTGAAGCTTTCTTT.

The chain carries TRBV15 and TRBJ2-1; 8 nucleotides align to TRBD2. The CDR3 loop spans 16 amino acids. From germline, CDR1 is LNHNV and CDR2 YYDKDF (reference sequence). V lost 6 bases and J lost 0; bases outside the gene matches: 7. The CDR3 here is CATRTAGGSSYNEQFF. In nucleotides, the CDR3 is TGTGCCACCAGAACGGCGGGGGGATCCTCCTACAATGAGCAGTTCTTC.

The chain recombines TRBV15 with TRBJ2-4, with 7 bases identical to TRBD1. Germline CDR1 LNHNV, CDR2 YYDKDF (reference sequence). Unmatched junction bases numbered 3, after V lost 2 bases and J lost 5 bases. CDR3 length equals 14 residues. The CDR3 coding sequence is TGTGCCACCAGCAGACCTGGGACAGAAAACATTCAGTACTTC. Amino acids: CATSRPGTENIQYF.

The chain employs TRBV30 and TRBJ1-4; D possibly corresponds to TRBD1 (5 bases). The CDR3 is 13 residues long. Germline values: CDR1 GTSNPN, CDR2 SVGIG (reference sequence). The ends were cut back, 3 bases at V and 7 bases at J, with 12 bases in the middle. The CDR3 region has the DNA TGTGCCTGGAGGGGGGGACCGGCTGAAAAACTGTTTTTT. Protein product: CAWRGGPAEKLFF.